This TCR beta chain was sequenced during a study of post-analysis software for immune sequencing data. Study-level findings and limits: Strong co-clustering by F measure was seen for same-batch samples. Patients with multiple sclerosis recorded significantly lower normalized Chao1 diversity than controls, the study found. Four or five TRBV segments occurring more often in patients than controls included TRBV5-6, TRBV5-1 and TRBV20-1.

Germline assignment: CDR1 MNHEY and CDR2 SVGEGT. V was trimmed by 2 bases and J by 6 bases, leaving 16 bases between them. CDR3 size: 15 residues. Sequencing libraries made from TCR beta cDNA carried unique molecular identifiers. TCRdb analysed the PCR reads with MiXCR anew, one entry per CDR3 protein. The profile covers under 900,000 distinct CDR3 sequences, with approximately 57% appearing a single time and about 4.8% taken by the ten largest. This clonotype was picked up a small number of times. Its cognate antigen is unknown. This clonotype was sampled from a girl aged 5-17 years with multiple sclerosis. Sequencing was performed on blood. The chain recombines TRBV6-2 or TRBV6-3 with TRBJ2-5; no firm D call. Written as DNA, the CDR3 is TGTGCCAGCAGTTACCCGGACGGTGGTACGAAGACCCAGTACTTC. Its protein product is CASSYPDGGTKTQYF.